The present entry profiles one T cell receptor beta chain with its context. This same CDR3 is encoded by further DNA sequences in the sample. This sample was included in a study of shared clonotypes between healthy human individuals. Healthy HIV-negative adults without recent acute infections or vaccinations served as donors. Assay: immunoSEQ multiplex PCR; the TCRdb copy retains only in-frame clones and omits some. Of about 2,500,000 clones listed, around 90% are singletons. The germline CDR1 and CDR2 sequences are MGHRA and YSYEKL. The CDR3 contains 15 residues. The ends lost 4 bases at V and 4 bases at J; junction bases unmatched: 4.

V and J are TRBV4-1 and TRBJ2-1; 10 positions agree with TRBD2. The clonotype comes from a man between 18 and 29 years old in good health. Sample: naive CD4+ T cells sorted from blood. Indicated subset: CD45RA+ positively selected. CDR3 nucleotide sequence: TGCGCCAGCAGCCCGCTAGCGGGGGTTTACAATGAGCAGTTCTTC. Encoded protein: CASSPLAGVYNEQFF.